A single sample is the source of the 14 T cell receptor beta chains below, sequenced in a study of identical twins. TCRdb ran MiXCR on the 5' RACE reads and lists one entry per CDR3 protein. The table includes approximately 550,000 distinct CDR3 sequences, approximately 20% detected once. These same data were also listed under a study on yellow fever vaccine responses in identical twins.

The material sequenced was CD4+ T cells sorted from blood. The origin of the receptors is a woman between 18 and 29 years old in good health.

This chain uses TRBV5-1 with TRBJ2-5; D remains unclear. The germline V gene encodes CDR1 SGHRS and CDR2 YFSETQ. Deletions cut 1 base from V and 5 bases from J, with 18 bases between. CDR3 size: 16 residues. The CDR3 DNA is TGCGCCAGCAGCTTGAGAGGCAGACAAATCCGGGAGACCCAGTACTTC. Amino acids: CASSLRGRQIRETQYF.

This chain connects TRBV27 to TRBJ2-7; D ambiguous. The V and J ends lost 3 bases and 2 bases respectively, with 8 bases between them. This CDR3 is built from 13 residues. Germline values: CDR1 MNHEY, CDR2 SMNVEV (reference sequence). The CDR3 DNA reads TGTGCCAGCAGTTTCGACGGAACCTACGAGCAGTACTTC. It encodes CASSFDGTYEQYF.

This rearrangement joins TRBV6-2 or TRBV6-3 to TRBJ2-5; 11 bases match TRBD1. Germline values: CDR1 MNHEY, CDR2 SVGEGT. CDR3 length equals 16 residues. The trim removed 7 bases at V and 5 bases at J, leaving 12 bases unmatched. CDR3 DNA: TGTGCCAGCACCCGGGGGGGGACAGGGGGGTTCGAGACCCAGTACTTC. This gives the protein CASTRGGTGGFETQYF.

V usage is TRBV11-3 and J usage is TRBJ2-1, with 10 bases identical to TRBD2. Germline-derived CDR1 and CDR2 are SGHNT and YENEEA. The CDR3 consists of 14 residues. After removal of 8 bases from V and 8 bases from J, the junction contained 9 bases not matched to a gene. The CDR3: CASQKRGGLDEQFF. The CDR3 DNA reads as TGTGCCAGCCAAAAGCGGGGGGGCCTTGATGAGCAGTTCTTC.

This clonotype came up many times. V gene TRBV7-2 combines with J gene TRBJ1-4; D possibly corresponds to TRBD1 (6 bases). Germline V CDR1 and CDR2: SGHTA, FQGNSA. This CDR3 region has 13 residues. Trimming left V 0 bases short and J 8 bases short, with 7 bases between. CDR3 nucleotides: TGTGCCAGCAGCTTAGCCAGGGGAGAAAAACTGTTTTTT. Translated: CASSLARGEKLFF.

The rearrangement links TRBV7-8 to TRBJ2-7; the D gene is possibly TRBD1 (6 bases). The CDR3 sequence is 15 residues long. Trimming pared 7 bases from V and 0 bases from J, leaving 16 bases between. Germline V gives CDR1 SGHVS, CDR2 FQNEAQ. The CDR3 protein is CASIPTGIPSYEQYF. In DNA form, the CDR3 reads TGTGCCAGCATACCTACAGGGATCCCCTCCTACGAGCAGTACTTC.

About this clonotype: A single base separates this from a much larger clone, so it may be a read error. J is TRBJ2-2 and V is TRBV29-1, with D unclear. V lost 7 bases, J lost 1 base, and 16 bases lay in between. The germline gives CDR1 SQVTM, CDR2 ANQGSEA. There are 15 residues in the CDR3. CDR3 sequence: CSAMSVGGNTGELFF. In DNA form, the CDR3 reads TGCAGCGCCATGTCAGTTGGCGGGAACACCGGGGAGCTGTTTTTT.

This sequence joins TRBV5-5 and TRBJ2-1; D call uncertain. The germline CDR1 and CDR2 sequences are SGHKS and YYEKEE (reference sequence). Trimming left V 1 base short and J 0 bases short, with 8 bases between. The CDR3 totals 15 residues. The CDR3 DNA follows: TGTGCCAGCAGCTTGTCCAGCAACTCCTACAATGAGCAGTTCTTC. Its protein is CASSLSSNSYNEQFF.

This clonotype turned up a few times. The chain is built from TRBV14 and TRBJ2-2; D call uncertain. Germline lookup yields CDR1 SGHDN and CDR2 FVKESK. V lost 4 bases to trimming and J lost 6 bases, with 9 bases between them. The CDR3 loop spans 13 amino acids. This CDR3 is CASSRSMAGELFF. In DNA form, the CDR3 reads TGTGCCAGCAGCCGCTCTATGGCCGGGGAGCTGTTTTTT.

The V and J genes are TRBV2 and TRBJ2-3; TRBD2 aligns across 11 bases. V lost 4 bases to trimming and J lost 2 bases; unmatched junction nucleotides: 5. Germline V CDR1 and CDR2: SNHLY, FYNNEI. The CDR3 runs 16 residues. The CDR3 DNA follows: TGTGCCAGCAGTGGACTAGCGGGATTATCCACAGATACGCAGTATTTT. It encodes CASSGLAGLSTDTQYF.

The gene calls are TRBV10-3 and TRBJ2-7; D unclear. CDR3 length equals 13 residues. Looked up from germline, CDR1 is ENHRY and CDR2 is SYGVKD. With 7 bases removed from V and 0 bases from J, the gap between germline ends came to 10 bases. CDR3 protein: CAIKNPYSYEQYF. CDR3 in DNA: TGTGCCATCAAAAATCCTTACTCCTACGAGCAGTACTTC.

The V gene is TRBV20-1, the J gene TRBJ2-1; 10 bases line up with TRBD1. V lost 5 bases, J lost 7 bases, and 8 bases stayed unmatched. The germline V gene encodes CDR1 DFQATT and CDR2 SNEGSKA (reference sequence). This CDR3 spans 14 amino acids. This chain's CDR3 is CSAWTGGSSNEQFF. CDR3 DNA: TGCAGTGCTTGGACAGGGGGTAGCAGTAATGAGCAGTTCTTC.

The rearrangement uses TRBV11-2 and TRBJ2-7; either TRBD1 or TRBD2 may supply D (5 bases each). This CDR3 has 15 residues. V lost 3 bases to trimming and J lost 2 bases, with 14 bases between them. CDR1 is SGHAT and CDR2 is FQNNGV in the germline V gene. This CDR3 is CASSLNRDGTYEQYF. The CDR3 nucleotides are TGTGCCAGCAGCTTGAACCGGGACGGTACCTACGAGCAGTACTTC.

This clonotype has just a few counts. The CDR3 DNA sequence: TGCAGTGCTAGAAAAGGGGTGGAGACCCAGTACTTC. As protein: CSARKGVETQYF. The V and J genes are TRBV20-1 and TRBJ2-5, with TRBD1 as a possible D gene (5 bases). Germline V gene data show CDR1 as DFQATT and CDR2 as SNEGSKA (reference sequence). V was clipped by 2 bases and J by 5 bases, with 9 bases between them. The CDR3 runs 12 residues.